One T cell receptor (beta chain) is described in this entry. These data come from a study of cytomegalovirus exposure and HLA in healthy donors. PCR involved 60 Vbeta and 13 Jbeta primers. Assay: immunoSEQ multiplex PCR; the TCRdb copy retains only in-frame clones and omits some. The table lists 95,000 to 100,000 clones, roughly 78% of them singletons, with 0.7% to 0.85% in the top ten. The CDR3 sequence is 14 residues long. Germline values: CDR1 SEHNR, CDR2 FQNEAQ (reference sequence). Unmatched junction bases numbered 4, after V lost 5 bases and J lost 3 bases. Sequencing used PBMCs. The gene calls are TRBV7-9 and TRBJ1-2; 9 bases agree with TRBD1. The sequence was obtained from a woman aged 55-70 years in good health and CMV-seronegative. This CDR3 is CASSLQGAYYGYTF. CDR3 sequence (DNA): TGTGCCAGCAGCCTACAGGGGGCTTACTATGGCTACACCTTC. Supplemented by reference TRBV7-9 and TRBJ1-2, the full variable domain reads DTGVSQNPRHKITKRGQNVTFRCDPISEHNRLYWYRQTLGQGPEFLTYFQNEAQLEKSRLLSDRFSAERPKGSFSTLEIQRTEQGDSAMYLCASSLQGAYYGYTFGSGTRLTVV.